One and the same sample provided the 27 T cell receptor beta chains below, sequenced in a study of blood T cell repertoires in COVID-19. Clones were read by immunoSEQ multiplex PCR, and TCRdb kept only the in-frame ones, dropping some. The sample shows 65,000 to 85,000 clones, 75% to 90% of them seen only once. Sequences were obtained from peripheral blood. The source is an elderly man with COVID-19, enrolled during active disease.

The chain links TRBV19 to TRBJ1-3; a possible D gene is TRBD1 (5 bases). The CDR3 runs to 14 residues. V was clipped by 7 bases and J by 2 bases, with 12 bases between them. Germline CDR1 is LNHDA and CDR2 is SQIVND (reference sequence). CDR3 amino acids: CASTKRQPGNTIYF. The CDR3 nucleotides are TGTGCCAGTACCAAAAGACAGCCTGGAAACACCATATATTTT.

J is TRBJ2-5 and V is TRBV6-2 or TRBV6-3; 7 bases match TRBD1. This CDR3 contains 16 residues. Looked up from germline, CDR1 is MNHEY and CDR2 is SVGEGT. Germline trimming cut 2 bases from V and 1 base from J; bases unmatched to any gene: 7. The CDR3 nucleotides read TGTGCCAGCAGTTACAGTGGGACAGTATTCCAAGAGACCCAGTACTTC. Its protein product is CASSYSGTVFQETQYF.

The chain recombines TRBV7-3 with TRBJ1-2, with D maybe TRBD1 (6 bases). V was trimmed by 2 bases and J by 5 bases, leaving 15 bases between them. The CDR3 loop spans 15 amino acids. Germline CDR1 SGHTA, CDR2 FQGTGA. The CDR3 here is CASSLGQGIPYGYTF. CDR3 DNA: TGTGCCAGCAGCTTAGGTCAGGGGATCCCATATGGCTACACCTTC. Looking up the rest from reference TRBV7-3 and TRBJ1-2 gives the full variable domain: GAGVSQTPSNKVTEKGKYVELRCDPISGHTALYWYRQSLGQGPEFLIYFQGTGAADDSGLPNDRFFAVRPEGSVSTLKIQRTERGDSAVYLCASSLGQGIPYGYTFGSGTRLTVV.

The chain is built from TRBV18 and TRBJ1-5; possibly TRBD1 for D (6 bases). The ends were cut back, 3 bases at V and 7 bases at J, with 13 bases in the middle. Germline V gene data show CDR1 as KGHSH and CDR2 as LQKENI. This CDR3 is built from 14 residues. The CDR3 spells CASSPTQGRQPQHF. The CDR3 region has the DNA TGTGCCAGCTCACCCACACAGGGCCGGCAGCCCCAGCATTTT.

The J gene is TRBJ1-6, the V gene TRBV5-6, with no clear D. The CDR3 has 14 residues. In germline, CDR1 is SGHDT, CDR2 YYEEEE. V lost 1 base to trimming and J lost 4 bases, with 6 bases between them. The CDR3 DNA is TGTGCCAGCAGCTTGCGAGGGTATAATTCACCCCTCCACTTT. Translating it yields CASSLRGYNSPLHF.

V and J are TRBV5-1 and TRBJ1-1; possible D gene TRBD1, 6 bases. Trimming left V 7 bases short and J 1 base short, with 11 bases between. The CDR3 runs 13 residues. The V gene's germline CDR1 is SGHRS and CDR2 YFSETQ. The CDR3 DNA reads as TGCGCCAGCTCCCAGGGGACGAACACTGAAGCTTTCTTT. It codes for CASSQGTNTEAFF.

The chain joins TRBV2 to TRBJ1-4; 10 bases are a match to TRBD1. Germline V gene data show CDR1 as SNHLY and CDR2 as FYNNEI. The trim removed 6 bases at V and 8 bases at J, leaving 6 bases unmatched. The CDR3 totals 14 residues. CDR3 loop: CASRTGTGEEKLFF. The CDR3 DNA reads TGTGCCAGCAGAACCGGGACAGGGGAAGAAAAACTGTTTTTT.

The J gene is TRBJ2-7, the V gene TRBV5-1, with 8 bases fitting TRBD1. The CDR3 sequence is 14 residues long. Germline CDR1 reads SGHRS; CDR2 reads YFSETQ. Trimming cost V 6 bases and J 2 bases; bases outside gene matches: 7. The CDR3 protein is CASTDGTGAYEQYF. The CDR3 DNA follows: TGCGCCAGCACCGACGGGACAGGCGCCTACGAGCAGTACTTC.

V is TRBV30 and J is TRBJ1-3; D remains unclear. Trimming removed 4 bases at V and 3 bases at J, with 10 bases between. From germline, CDR1 is GTSNPN and CDR2 SVGIG (reference sequence). CDR3 size: 13 residues. In nucleotides, the CDR3 is TGTGCCTGGACCGTGCAGTATGGAAACACCATATATTTT. Translated, it gives CAWTVQYGNTIYF. The complete variable domain, with remaining parts taken from reference TRBV30 and TRBJ1-3, reads SQTIHQWPATLVQPVGSPLSLECTVEGTSNPNLYWYRQAAGRGLQLLFYSVGIGQISSEVPQNLSASRPQDRQFILSSKKLLLSDSGFYLCAWTVQYGNTIYFGEGSWLTVV.

V usage is TRBV5-6 and J usage is TRBJ1-2, with D possibly being TRBD1 (5 bases). Germline CDR1 SGHDT, CDR2 YYEEEE. The CDR3 loop spans 14 amino acids. The ends were cut back, 4 bases at V and 4 bases at J, with 14 bases in the middle. The CDR3 region is CASSPSQGLYGYTF. The CDR3 DNA reads TGTGCCAGCAGCCCCTCCCAGGGTCTCTATGGCTACACCTTC.

The chain couples TRBV7-2 to TRBJ2-1; D is unresolved. The CDR3 is made up of 16 amino acids. The ends were cut back, 0 bases at V and 0 bases at J, with 9 bases in the middle. Germline V CDR1 and CDR2: SGHTA, FQGNSA. The DNA of the CDR3 is TGTGCCAGCAGCTTAGCCCGCGAAAGCTCCTACAATGAGCAGTTCTTC. Its translation is CASSLARESSYNEQFF.

This clone appeared once. The rearrangement links TRBV5-1 to TRBJ1-3, with TRBD1 as a possible D gene (5 bases). This CDR3 has 14 amino acids. CDR1 is SGHRS and CDR2 is YFSETQ in the germline V gene. Trimming took 0 bases from V and 4 from J, leaving 8 bases between them. CDR3 DNA sequence: TGCGCCAGCAGCTTGGAGGCAGGGGGAAACACCATATATTTT. Translated, it gives CASSLEAGGNTIYF. Filled out from reference TRBV5-1 and TRBJ1-3, the complete variable domain reads KAGVTQTPRYLIKTRGQQVTLSCSPISGHRSVSWYQQTPGQGLQFLFEYFSETQRNKGNFPGRFSGRQFSNSRSEMNVSTLELGDSALYLCASSLEAGGNTIYFGEGSWLTVV.

The chain links TRBV10-3 to TRBJ1-5; TRBD1 matches 7 bases. Germline trimming cut 4 bases from V and 6 bases from J; bases unmatched to any gene: 3. The CDR3 has 13 residues. Germline V gene sequence: CDR1 ENHRY, CDR2 SYGVKD. The CDR3 DNA reads TGTGCCATCAGTGGACAGGGCGGTCAGCCCCAGCATTTT. Its translation: CAISGQGGQPQHF.

V usage is TRBV11-2 and J usage is TRBJ1-1, with D hard to call. The CDR3 extends over 11 amino acids. Germline CDR1 SGHAT, CDR2 FQNNGV. V was pared by 3 bases and J by 8 bases, with 7 bases between. In DNA, the CDR3 is TGTGCCAGCAGCTTGAGAGGGGAAGCTTTCTTT. It codes for CASSLRGEAFF.

V and J are TRBV28 and TRBJ1-5; 9 bases map to TRBD1. The CDR3 is made up of 16 amino acids. The V gene's germline CDR1 is MDHEN and CDR2 SYDVKM. V was clipped by 2 bases and J by 0 bases; unmatched bases: 2. The CDR3 DNA reads TGTGCCAGCAGTTTAGTGGGACAGGGTAGCAATCAGCCCCAGCATTTT. The encoded protein is CASSLVGQGSNQPQHF.

The rearrangement joins TRBV25-1 to TRBJ1-2, with a possible D match to TRBD1 (6 bases). The CDR3 is made up of 15 amino acids. CDR1 and CDR2 (germline): MGHDK, SYGVNS. Trimming stripped 6 bases from V and 3 bases from J, with 17 bases between. The DNA of the CDR3 is TGTGCCAGCAGCCCGGGAGGGGGATTATACTATGGCTACACCTTC. It encodes CASSPGGGLYYGYTF.

The rearrangement links TRBV13 to TRBJ2-5, with 7 positions matching TRBD1. The CDR3 has 14 residues. The V gene end was trimmed by 6 bases and the J gene end by 5 bases; junction bases not matched to a gene: 9. Germline V CDR1 and CDR2: PRHDT, FYEKMQ (reference sequence). The CDR3, as DNA: TGTGCCAGCAGTAGGAAAGGGGGCCACGAGACCCAGTACTTC. Its translation: CASSRKGGHETQYF.

The chain employs TRBV19 and TRBJ1-6; D call uncertain. The CDR3 totals 12 residues. V dropped 9 bases and J dropped 3 bases, with 6 bases sitting between them. The germline V gene encodes CDR1 LNHDA and CDR2 SQIVND (reference sequence). CDR3 region: CASADYNSPLHF. CDR3 in DNA: TGTGCCAGCGCAGACTATAATTCACCCCTCCACTTT.

The gene calls are TRBV19 and TRBJ1-1; perhaps TRBD1 as D (6 bases). The germline CDR1 and CDR2 sequences are LNHDA and SQIVND (reference sequence). The CDR3 runs 14 residues. Deletions cut 7 bases from V and 4 bases from J, with 16 bases between. The CDR3 sequence is CASTLIRGSTEAFF. In DNA form, the CDR3 reads TGTGCCAGTACCCTCATCAGGGGCAGCACTGAAGCTTTCTTT.

CDR3 coding DNA: TGTGCCAGCAGCTTATCGGACAGGGGGCGAGAGACCCAGTACTTC. Its translation: CASSLSDRGRETQYF. The chain has TRBV7-2 and TRBJ2-5; 11 nucleotides agree with TRBD1. The CDR3 has 15 residues. The germline V gene encodes CDR1 SGHTA and CDR2 FQGNSA. Germline trimming cut 2 bases from V and 4 bases from J; bases unmatched to any gene: 3.

The chain recombines TRBV10-3 with TRBJ1-1; 9 positions match TRBD1. CDR1 ENHRY and CDR2 SYGVKD come from the germline V gene. Trimming at V came to 6 bases and at J to 1 base, leaving 3 bases not matched to a gene. The CDR3 sequence is 14 residues long. The CDR3 DNA is TGTGCCATCAGCTTGGACAGGGGGAACACTGAAGCTTTCTTT. This sequence encodes CAISLDRGNTEAFF.

The chain couples TRBV19 to TRBJ1-1, with D unclear. The V gene's germline CDR1 is LNHDA and CDR2 SQIVND (reference sequence). Trimming pared 5 bases from V and 3 bases from J, leaving 10 bases between. This CDR3 has 13 residues. The DNA of the CDR3 is TGTGCCAGTAGTGGGCAGGTCGACACTGAAGCTTTCTTT. Protein sequence: CASSGQVDTEAFF.

The chain has TRBV4-1 and TRBJ2-6; a weak D match, TRBD1 (5 bases). This CDR3 has 19 amino acids. Germline lookup yields CDR1 MGHRA and CDR2 YSYEKL. V shed 0 bases and J shed 2 bases, with 17 bases lying between them. CDR3: CASSQEGQGSPTGANVLTF. The DNA of the CDR3 is TGCGCCAGCAGCCAAGAAGGTCAGGGTAGCCCAACTGGGGCCAACGTCCTGACTTTC.

A few counts support this clone. This rearrangement joins TRBV2 to TRBJ1-2; 7 bases map to TRBD1. V lost 6 bases and J lost 3; bases outside the gene matches: 7. Looked up from germline, CDR1 is SNHLY and CDR2 is FYNNEI. CDR3 length: 14 residues. The CDR3 coding sequence is TGTGCCAGCAGGGACAGGTCGTCCCACTATGGCTACACCTTC. Amino acids: CASRDRSSHYGYTF.

The V gene is TRBV6-5, the J gene TRBJ2-1; 7 positions agree with TRBD1. This CDR3 has 14 amino acids. The V gene end was trimmed by 6 bases and the J gene end by 7 bases; junction bases not matched to a gene: 9. The V gene's germline CDR1 is MNHEY and CDR2 SVGAGI. This CDR3 is CASRAGTVSNEQFF. The CDR3 DNA follows: TGTGCCAGCAGGGCCGGGACAGTTTCAAATGAGCAGTTCTTC.

The chain carries TRBV9 and TRBJ1-6, with TRBD1 identical over 7 bases. Germline V gene lookup returns CDR1 SGDLS and CDR2 YYNGEE. The trim removed 0 bases at V and 7 bases at J, leaving 1 base unmatched. CDR3 length: 14 residues. CDR3: CASSVEGANSPLHF. In DNA, the CDR3 is TGTGCCAGCAGCGTAGAGGGGGCAAATTCACCCCTCCACTTT.

This chain links TRBV4-3 with TRBJ1-3, with TRBD1 as a possible D gene (5 bases). V gave up 0 bases and J gave up 2 bases, with 11 bases separating them. Germline-derived CDR1 and CDR2 are LGHNA and YSLEER. This CDR3 comprises 16 residues. Here the CDR3 reads CASSQDLAGTGNTIYF. CDR3 sequence (DNA): TGCGCCAGCAGCCAAGATCTGGCAGGGACTGGAAACACCATATATTTT.